Shown below are 23 T cell receptor beta chains from a single sample sequenced in a study of cytomegalovirus exposure and HLA in healthy donors. The PCR was carried out with 60 Vbeta primers and 13 Jbeta primers. Data came from immunoSEQ multiplex PCR; TCRdb stores just in-frame clones and leaves some out. Of tens of thousands of clones in the sample, approximately 80% were seen once. The material sequenced was PBMCs. The receptor set was obtained from a man between 25 and 39 years old in good health and CMV-seropositive.

The V gene is TRBV18, the J gene TRBJ2-7; 7 nucleotides align to TRBD1. The CDR3 totals 14 residues. CDR1 and CDR2 from the germline V gene are KGHSH and LQKENI. V shed 3 bases, J shed 2 bases, and the junction held 4 bases outside the gene matches. This chain's CDR3 is CASSPLRGTYEQYF. CDR3 nucleotide sequence: TGTGCCAGCTCACCCCTCAGGGGGACCTACGAGCAGTACTTC. Full variable domain (rest looked up from reference TRBV18 and TRBJ2-7): NAGVMQNPRHLVRRRGQEARLRCSPMKGHSHVYWYRQLPEEGLKFMVYLQKENIIDESGMPKERFSAEFPKEGPSILRIQQVVRGDSAAYFCASSPLRGTYEQYFGPGTRLTVT.

This clone has just a few counts. V usage is TRBV19 and J usage is TRBJ2-7; 9 positions agree with TRBD2. Germline V gives CDR1 LNHDA, CDR2 SQIVND (reference sequence). CDR3 length: 14 residues. V trimming: 6 bases; J trimming: 6 bases; junction bases outside the gene matches: 9. This chain's CDR3 is CASSGTSSFREQYF. The DNA of the CDR3 is TGTGCCAGTAGCGGGACTAGCTCTTTTCGCGAGCAGTACTTC.

The gene calls are TRBV30 and TRBJ2-7; D is unclear. The CDR3 runs to 11 residues. Trimming pared 2 bases from V and 4 bases from J, leaving 6 bases between. Germline CDR1 reads GTSNPN; CDR2 reads SVGIG (reference sequence). The CDR3 DNA reads as TGTGCCTGGAGTTCCCGTTACGAGCAGTACTTC. It yields the protein CAWSSRYEQYF.

The J gene is TRBJ2-5, the V gene TRBV28, with D tentatively TRBD2 (5 bases). Germline CDR1 MDHEN, CDR2 SYDVKM. With 4 bases removed from V and 3 bases from J, the gap between germline ends came to 18 bases. This CDR3 is built from 16 residues. The DNA for the CDR3 is TGTGCCAGCAGTTCCGCCGGACGGCCGAGGGAAGAGACCCAGTACTTC. It translates to CASSSAGRPREETQYF. The full variable domain, its missing parts supplied by reference TRBV28 and TRBJ2-5, is DVKVTQSSRYLVKRTGEKVFLECVQDMDHENMFWYRQDPGLGLRLIYFSYDVKMKEKGDIPEGYSVSREKKERFSLILESASTNQTSMYLCASSSAGRPREETQYFGPGTRLLVL.

This chain uses TRBV5-1 with TRBJ2-4; D remains ambiguous. The CDR3 extends over 12 amino acids. CDR1 and CDR2 from the germline V gene are SGHRS and YFSETQ. Trimming shortened V by 3 bases and J by 5 bases, and 6 bases separated the two germline ends. The CDR3 DNA reads as TGCGCCAGCAGCTCGTCGGAAAACATTCAGTACTTC. This gives the protein CASSSSENIQYF.

Only one count was recorded for this clone. Sequence at one end of the junction differs from germline and may be a read error. Other DNA sequences from this sample encode an identical CDR3 as well. The gene calls are TRBV11-3 and TRBJ2-7, with 10 bases matching TRBD2. Germline CDR1 reads SGHNT; CDR2 reads YENEEA. The CDR3 covers 15 residues. The CDR3 sequence: CASSFGLAGVDEQYF. The CDR3 DNA follows: TGTGCCAGCAGCTTCGGCCTAGCGGGAGTCGACGAGCAGTACTTT.

This chain joins TRBV5-1 and TRBJ1-5; D ambiguous. Germline V lookup: CDR1 SGHRS, CDR2 YFSETQ. Trimming stripped 0 bases from V and 9 bases from J, with 10 bases between. This CDR3 spans 13 amino acids. CDR3: CASSLVWAGPQHF. CDR3 in DNA: TGCGCCAGCAGCTTGGTGTGGGCTGGGCCCCAGCATTTT.

The chain carries TRBV7-9 and TRBJ1-4; D is unclear. There are 14 residues in the CDR3. V was clipped by 2 bases and J by 1 base, with 5 bases between them. Germline CDR1 is SEHNR and CDR2 is FQNEAQ (reference sequence). DNA of the CDR3: TGTGCCAGCAGCTTATCGGGAACTAATGAAAAACTGTTTTTT. It encodes CASSLSGTNEKLFF.

This clone was found once. V is TRBV5-1 and J is TRBJ1-1; 8 nucleotides align to TRBD1. V dropped 4 bases and J dropped 4; count of bases not matched to a gene: 3. Germline CDR1 is SGHRS and CDR2 is YFSETQ. The CDR3 totals 13 residues. The CDR3 region has the DNA TGCGCCAGCAGCGAGACAGGGGTCACTGAAGCTTTCTTT. Translated, it gives CASSETGVTEAFF.

The chain recombines TRBV7-9 with TRBJ1-4, with D unclear. There are 15 residues in the CDR3. Per germline, CDR1 SEHNR and CDR2 FQNEAQ (reference sequence). The V and J ends lost 1 base and 0 bases respectively, with 6 bases between them. This CDR3 reads CASSLGTPTNEKLFF. In DNA, the CDR3 is TGTGCCAGCAGCTTAGGTACACCAACTAATGAAAAACTGTTTTTT.

This clone is a singleton in its sample. This chain joins TRBV2 and TRBJ1-5; D might be TRBD1 (6 bases). Germline CDR1 reads SNHLY; CDR2 reads FYNNEI. V dropped 5 bases and J dropped 6 bases, with 8 bases sitting between them. CDR3 size: 12 residues. Here the CDR3 DNA reads TGTGCCAGCAGTTACAGGGTTCAGCCCCAGCATTTT. Its protein is CASSYRVQPQHF.

This clone was counted only a few times. This chain joins TRBV6-1 and TRBJ2-7; D is possibly TRBD2 (6 bases). V was pared by 8 bases and J by 0 bases, with 11 bases between. From germline, CDR1 is MNHNS and CDR2 SASEGT. The CDR3 covers 13 residues. CDR3 protein: CASRDLLSYEQYF. The CDR3 nucleotides are TGTGCCAGCCGGGACTTACTCTCCTACGAGCAGTACTTC.

This clone was counted a few times. The chain combines TRBV28 with TRBJ2-1, with 8 bases that match TRBD1. CDR1 and CDR2 (germline): MDHEN, SYDVKM. V lost 5 bases and J lost 9; bases outside the gene matches: 15. This CDR3 is built from 16 residues. The CDR3 nucleotides read TGTGCCAGCAGTCGACCGGGACAGGTCCGTAACGGTGAGCAGTTCTTC. Translated, it gives CASSRPGQVRNGEQFF. Full variable domain (outside the CDR3, taken from reference TRBV28 and TRBJ2-1): DVKVTQSSRYLVKRTGEKVFLECVQDMDHENMFWYRQDPGLGLRLIYFSYDVKMKEKGDIPEGYSVSREKKERFSLILESASTNQTSMYLCASSRPGQVRNGEQFFGPGTRLTVL.

The chain has TRBV6-5 and TRBJ1-2, with D unclear. The CDR3 is 15 amino acids. Looked up from germline, CDR1 is MNHEY and CDR2 is SVGAGI. V was shortened by 5 bases and J by 4 bases, with 17 bases between the two germline ends. The CDR3 loop reads CASSRPGVSSYGYTF. In DNA form, the CDR3 reads TGTGCCAGCAGTCGTCCCGGGGTATCGAGCTATGGCTACACCTTC.

The chain is built from TRBV7-2 and TRBJ2-5, with D unresolved. The CDR3 is made up of 13 amino acids. V was clipped by 2 bases and J by 4 bases, with 8 bases between them. Germline V lookup: CDR1 SGHTA, CDR2 FQGNSA. This chain's CDR3 is CASSLQPVETQYF. The CDR3 region has the DNA TGTGCCAGCAGCTTACAACCAGTAGAGACCCAGTACTTC.

The rearrangement uses TRBV10-3 and TRBJ1-6, with 7 bases that match TRBD1. Germline CDR1 reads ENHRY; CDR2 reads SYGVKD. The CDR3 is made up of 13 amino acids. With 10 bases clipped from V and 4 bases from J, the junction kept 4 bases outside the gene matches. CDR3 sequence: CATLQGYNSPLHF. The CDR3 DNA reads TGTGCCACCTTACAGGGGTATAATTCACCCCTCCACTTT.

The rearrangement links TRBV10-3 to TRBJ2-3, with TRBD2 matching 10 bases. The CDR3 spans 14 residues. Germline V gene lookup returns CDR1 ENHRY and CDR2 SYGVKD. Unmatched junction bases numbered 8, after V lost 11 bases and J lost 3 bases. Here the CDR3 reads CASEGTSDTDTQYF. The DNA of the CDR3 is TGTGCCTCCGAAGGGACTAGCGATACAGATACGCAGTATTTT.

This sequence joins TRBV7-3 and TRBJ1-1, with D possibly TRBD1 on 5 matching bases. This CDR3 region has 15 residues. With 0 bases removed from V and 5 bases from J, the gap between germline ends came to 13 bases. Germline lookup yields CDR1 SGHTA and CDR2 FQGTGA. The DNA for the CDR3 is TGTGCCAGCAGCTTAACCCCAGGGAAAGAGACTGAAGCTTTCTTT. Protein: CASSLTPGKETEAFF.

J is TRBJ2-3 and V is TRBV12-5; TRBD2 matches 14 bases. The CDR3 runs 16 residues. V was clipped by 5 bases and J by 5 bases; unmatched bases: 6. Germline V gene sequence: CDR1 LGHNT, CDR2 FRNRAP. The CDR3 DNA follows: TGTGCTAGTGGTCCCGGCGGACTAGCGGGGGGAGATACGCAGTATTTT. It codes for CASGPGGLAGGDTQYF.

J is TRBJ2-2 and V is TRBV9, with TRBD2 as a possible D gene (6 bases). V was trimmed by 4 bases and J by 6 bases, leaving 16 bases between them. The CDR3 covers 15 residues. Per the germline V gene, CDR1 is SGDLS and CDR2 is YYNGEE. The CDR3 sequence is CASSSFSGRPGELFF. The DNA for the CDR3 is TGTGCCAGCAGCTCCTTTTCGGGGAGGCCCGGGGAGCTGTTTTTT. Together with reference TRBV9 and TRBJ2-2, the CDR3 gives the full variable domain: DSGVTQTPKHLITATGQRVTLRCSPRSGDLSVYWYQQSLDQGLQFLIQYYNGEERAKGNILERFSAQQFPDLHSELNLSSLELGDSALYFCASSSFSGRPGELFFGEGSRLTVL.

This chain connects TRBV28 to TRBJ2-7; D is possibly TRBD1 (5 bases). V was cut by 4 bases and J by 3 bases, with 10 bases left in between. Germline assignment: CDR1 MDHEN and CDR2 SYDVKM. The CDR3 is 13 residues long. CDR3 nucleotide sequence: TGTGCCAGCAGTTATGACAGATACTACGAGCAGTACTTC. Amino acid sequence: CASSYDRYYEQYF.

The chain carries TRBV2 and TRBJ2-1; D perhaps matches TRBD2 (6 bases). The CDR3 contains 15 residues. Germline V gives CDR1 SNHLY, CDR2 FYNNEI. V lost 1 base, J lost 6 bases, and 13 bases lay in between. CDR3: CASSEVGGTGNEQFF. CDR3 DNA sequence: TGTGCCAGCAGTGAAGTGGGGGGAACGGGCAATGAGCAGTTCTTC.

The chain is built from TRBV10-3 and TRBJ1-3; D is possibly TRBD1 (5 bases). The V end was cut by 10 bases, the J end by 2 bases, with 15 bases between. CDR3 length: 14 residues. Germline V gives CDR1 ENHRY, CDR2 SYGVKD. CDR3 nucleotides: TGTGCCACCGCCCAGTCGGGGGCTGGAAACACCATATATTTT. This sequence encodes CATAQSGAGNTIYF.